This TCR beta chain came from a study of early T cells in non-severe SARS-CoV-2 infection. As for the study in general: Unpaired chains resulted from sequencing bulk RNA of unsorted whole blood.

The CDR3 loop spans 15 amino acids. Between the trimmed V and J ends, which lost 4 bases and 0 bases, there was a span of 12 bases. This clonotype appeared many times. The antigen is not known. The study, taken as a whole, reports: VDJdb-based matching was biased toward anti-spike CD8 responses and missed private and CD4 specificities.

Individual cDNA molecules each received unique molecular identifiers attached to them. TCRdb reprocessed the 5' RACE reads via MiXCR and lists one record per CDR3 protein. The sample lists 25,000 to 30,000 distinct CDR3 sequences, 3.5% to 5% occurring once. This sequence was found in an adult who was a healthcare worker with PCR-confirmed SARS-CoV-2 infection or an uninfected control (not recorded which). Sequenced material: whole blood. The rearrangement links TRBV12-3 or TRBV12-4 to TRBJ1-1; D possibly corresponds to TRBD1 (6 bases). CDR3 bases: TGTGCCAGCAGTTGGACAGTAAATTTGAACACTGAAGCTTTCTTT. Amino acids: CASSWTVNLNTEAFF.